This TCR beta chain was sequenced in a study of CD8 T cells in Susac syndrome (dated by TCRdb to about 2019). Background for the entire study: The study used repertoire sequencing to test whether antigen drove CD8+ T cell activation and differentiation in Susac syndrome. Clonality of the CD8+ T cell repertoire was compared between eleven to twelve healthy donors, about 14 Susac syndrome patients and 15 or so multiple sclerosis patients.

Peripheral blood CD8+ and CD4+ T cells from healthy donors, Susac syndrome patients and multiple sclerosis patients were profiled using high-throughput TCR beta sequencing. The multiple sclerosis controls were treatment-naive patients whose relapsing-remitting disease, either stable or active, fulfilled the revised McDonald criteria. Bulk CD8+ and CD4+ T cells were purified by magnetic negative isolation, while CD8+ TEMRA cells were enriched using FACS. Blood was drawn into EDTA tubes, processed within 24 hours, and PBMCs were isolated by density gradient centrifugation. PBMCs intended for TCR sequencing were cryopreserved in liquid nitrogen and were subsequently thawed in a 37 degrees C water bath. The sorted or isolated CD4+, CD8+ and CD8+ TEMRA cells had a purity of 90% or higher. Regarding this clonotype: What this receptor recognizes is not known. No base qualities exist here, and no much larger clone lies one base off it.

The investigation overall reported the following: The number of individuals in the TCR sequencing and HLA analysis was acknowledged as relatively small.

RNA was extracted using the RNeasy kit, and about 0.45 to 1 ug of the RNA was reverse transcribed with random hexamers. The immunoSEQ multiplex PCR assay, which covers 54 Vbeta and 13 Jbeta segments, was used to amplify TCR beta CDR3 regions. PCR amplification bias was corrected by using a synthetic template baseline for primer optimization and computational correction. In the original analysis: Only productive sequences were kept, with reads annotated to V, D and J genes according to IMGT and analyzed in immunoSEQ Analyzer. Clonality was computed as one minus Shannon entropy normalized by log2 of the number of productive unique sequences. For each patient and control, public and private clones were evaluated within the 100 most prevalent clones. A clone was defined as Susac-specific if it was absent from the healthy and MS cohorts, from roughly 990 published viral clones and from other ImmuneACCESS disease sequences. Through fastp at Q25 and MiXCR, TCRdb rebuilt clones from the public reads, retaining in-frame beta chains. When rows share a CDR3 protein, they turn into one entry using the most common DNA and genes. None of the V and J calls come from the authors' own analysis; TCRdb made them. The sample table contains about 440,000 distinct CDR3 sequences; only one count was recorded for 85% to 90% of them. The ten largest make up about 0.12% of the sample.

The CDR3 runs 16 residues from the cysteine to the phenylalanine. Here the CDR3 DNA is all that survives: 48 bases in frame from base 1. Relative to germline, V is missing 3 bases and J is missing 4 bases, with 9 bases of the junction outside any gene match. The germline V gene yields SNHLY for CDR1 and FYNNEI for CDR2. This receptor was taken from a human donor with multiple sclerosis. The chain uses TRBV2 and TRBJ2-7; 10 bases in between match TRBD2. Sequencing input: CD8+ T cells from PBMCs. The DNA is as follows: TGTGCCAGCAGTGACCCGACTAGCGGGCCTGGTTACGAGCAGTACTTC. This translates into CASSDPTSGPGYEQYF.